The rows below give T cell receptor beta chains drawn from one sample of a study of T cell repertoires in cytomegalovirus infection. TCRdb itself ran the reads through MiXCR, one entry per CDR3 protein. The table has 350,000 to 550,000 distinct CDR3 sequences, about 33% seen once; the top ten hold roughly an eighth. Sequences were obtained from PBMCs. All receptors come from a human donor in good health (CMV status not recorded). Some clones in this sample may be carry-over from other donors' samples. CDR3s include the opening cysteine and the closing phenylalanine or tryptophan. The order of the fields is CDR3 protein, CDR3 DNA, D gene, clone size, J gene, CDR3 length, V gene. D genes are given only for firm matches. Size is stated for part of the rows, as once, few or many counts, or as a class when the clone is expanded.

CDR3 protein: CASSLQGWEGNEQFF
CDR3 DNA: TGTGCCAGCAGCCTACAGGGATGGGAGGGGAATGAGCAGTTCTTC
D gene: .
clone size: few
J gene: TRBJ2-1
CDR3 length: 15
V gene: TRBV3-1

CDR3 protein: CASSYGREWQETQYF
CDR3 DNA: TGTGCCAGCAGTTACGGGAGGGAGTGGCAAGAGACCCAGTACTTC
D gene: TRBD2
clone size: .
J gene: TRBJ2-5
CDR3 length: 15
V gene: TRBV6-2/TRBV6-3

CDR3 protein: CASSNPGEGCNQPQHF
CDR3 DNA: TGCGCCAGCAGCAACCCGGGGGAGGGATGCAATCAGCCCCAGCATTTT
D gene: .
clone size: few
J gene: TRBJ1-5
CDR3 length: 16
V gene: TRBV4-3

CDR3 protein: CATSRDLAENYEQYF
CDR3 DNA: TGTGCCACCAGCAGAGATCTCGCAGAGAACTACGAGCAGTACTTC
D gene: .
clone size: .
J gene: TRBJ2-7
CDR3 length: 15
V gene: TRBV15

CDR3 protein: CASSLEKFGTTEAFF
CDR3 DNA: TGTGCCAGCAGCTTAGAAAAGTTCGGGACCACTGAAGCTTTCTTT
D gene: .
clone size: few
J gene: TRBJ1-1
CDR3 length: 15
V gene: TRBV7-6

CDR3 protein: CASHGQLSTDTQYF
CDR3 DNA: TGTGCCTCCCACGGGCAGCTTAGCACAGATACGCAGTATTTT
D gene: .
clone size: few
J gene: TRBJ2-3
CDR3 length: 14
V gene: TRBV6-1

CDR3 protein: CSVVQGRLQPQHF
CDR3 DNA: TGCAGCGTTGTGCAGGGGCGTCTTCAGCCCCAGCATTTT
D gene: .
clone size: .
J gene: TRBJ1-5
CDR3 length: 13
V gene: TRBV29-1

CDR3 protein: CSATRGGSYNEQFF
CDR3 DNA: TGCAGTGCGACCCGCGGGGGCTCCTACAATGAGCAGTTCTTC
D gene: TRBD2
clone size: .
J gene: TRBJ2-1
CDR3 length: 14
V gene: TRBV20-1

CDR3 protein: CASSLAGANVLTF
CDR3 DNA: TGTGCCAGCAGCTTAGCTGGGGCCAACGTCCTGACTTTC
D gene: .
clone size: many
J gene: TRBJ2-6
CDR3 length: 13
V gene: TRBV11-2

CDR3 protein: CASSHTDRGKAPGNTIYF
CDR3 DNA: TGTGCCAGCAGCCACACGGACAGGGGGAAAGCGCCTGGAAACACCATATATTTT
D gene: TRBD1
clone size: .
J gene: TRBJ1-3
CDR3 length: 18
V gene: TRBV7-3

CDR3 protein: CASSGDSNVLTF
CDR3 DNA: TGTGCCAGCAGCGGGGACAGCAACGTCCTGACTTTC
D gene: TRBD1
clone size: few
J gene: TRBJ2-6
CDR3 length: 12
V gene: TRBV11-2

CDR3 protein: CASSGTDRFQETQYF
CDR3 DNA: TGTGCCAGCAGCGGCACCGACAGGTTCCAAGAGACCCAGTACTTC
D gene: .
clone size: .
J gene: TRBJ2-5
CDR3 length: 15
V gene: TRBV11-2

CDR3 protein: CASSLVGPTEAFF
CDR3 DNA: TGTGCCAGCAGCTTAGTCGGGCCCACTGAAGCTTTCTTT
D gene: .
clone size: medium-sized
J gene: TRBJ1-1
CDR3 length: 13
V gene: TRBV7-2

CDR3 protein: CASSIGRRREKLFF
CDR3 DNA: TGTGCCAGTAGTATAGGGCGGAGGCGAGAAAAACTGTTTTTT
D gene: .
clone size: .
J gene: TRBJ1-4
CDR3 length: 14
V gene: TRBV19

CDR3 protein: CASSAGQALNEKLFF
CDR3 DNA: TGTGCCAGCAGCGCAGGACAGGCGCTAAATGAAAAACTGTTTTTT
D gene: TRBD1
clone size: many
J gene: TRBJ1-4
CDR3 length: 15
V gene: TRBV7-8

CDR3 protein: CASTVAGVTNEQFF
CDR3 DNA: TGTGCCAGTACGGTAGCGGGGGTAACAAATGAGCAGTTCTTC
D gene: TRBD2
clone size: few
J gene: TRBJ2-1
CDR3 length: 14
V gene: TRBV19

CDR3 protein: CASSPSPTSSPGELFF
CDR3 DNA: TGTGCCAGCAGCCCAAGTCCCACCTCTTCCCCCGGGGAGCTGTTTTTT
D gene: .
clone size: .
J gene: TRBJ2-2
CDR3 length: 16
V gene: TRBV9

CDR3 protein: CASRYYRDRATSGANVLTF
CDR3 DNA: TGTGCCAGCAGATATTACCGGGACAGGGCAACCTCTGGGGCCAACGTCCTGACTTTC
D gene: TRBD1
clone size: many
J gene: TRBJ2-6
CDR3 length: 19
V gene: TRBV7-2

CDR3 protein: CASSPRFGSYNEQFF
CDR3 DNA: TGTGCCAGCAGTCCCCGTTTTGGCTCCTACAATGAGCAGTTCTTC
D gene: .
clone size: .
J gene: TRBJ2-1
CDR3 length: 15
V gene: TRBV12-3/TRBV12-4

CDR3 protein: CASSLVGAGPSNQPQHF
CDR3 DNA: TGTGCCAGCAGCTTAGTCGGGGCGGGCCCTAGCAATCAGCCCCAGCATTTT
D gene: .
clone size: many
J gene: TRBJ1-5
CDR3 length: 17
V gene: TRBV7-2

CDR3 protein: CASSGPGRNNSPLHF
CDR3 DNA: TGTGCCAGTAGTGGACCGGGACGGAATAATTCACCCCTCCACTTT
D gene: .
clone size: few
J gene: TRBJ1-6
CDR3 length: 15
V gene: TRBV19

CDR3 protein: CSARGEAGGSSTDTQYF
CDR3 DNA: TGCAGTGCTAGAGGAGAAGCGGGGGGTTCTAGCACAGATACGCAGTATTTT
D gene: TRBD2
clone size: .
J gene: TRBJ2-3
CDR3 length: 17
V gene: TRBV20-1

CDR3 protein: CASSEGRIATNEKLFF
CDR3 DNA: TGTGCCAGCAGTGAAGGCAGGATCGCAACTAATGAAAAACTGTTTTTT
D gene: .
clone size: .
J gene: TRBJ1-4
CDR3 length: 16
V gene: TRBV25-1

CDR3 protein: CASSYSGPYEQYF
CDR3 DNA: TGTGCCAGCAGCTATAGCGGTCCCTACGAGCAGTACTTC
D gene: .
clone size: .
J gene: TRBJ2-7
CDR3 length: 13
V gene: TRBV4-2

CDR3 protein: CASSLGRVVEAFF
CDR3 DNA: TGTGCCAGCAGCTTAGGCAGGGTCGTTGAAGCTTTCTTT
D gene: .
clone size: many
J gene: TRBJ1-1
CDR3 length: 13
V gene: TRBV7-8

CDR3 protein: CASSFHRVTYEQYF
CDR3 DNA: TGTGCTAGCTCATTTCACAGGGTTACCTACGAGCAGTACTTC
D gene: .
clone size: many
J gene: TRBJ2-7
CDR3 length: 14
V gene: TRBV7-7

CDR3 protein: CASSLLAESEQYF
CDR3 DNA: TGTGCCAGCAGTTTACTTGCGGAGAGTGAGCAGTACTTC
D gene: .
clone size: few
J gene: TRBJ2-7
CDR3 length: 13
V gene: TRBV12-3/TRBV12-4

CDR3 protein: CASSARGTAGRYEQYF
CDR3 DNA: TGTGCCAGCAGCGCCCGGGGGACCGCAGGAAGGTACGAGCAGTACTTC
D gene: .
clone size: many
J gene: TRBJ2-7
CDR3 length: 16
V gene: TRBV7-2

CDR3 protein: CASSLASGGAKTQYF
CDR3 DNA: TGTGCCAGCAGTTTAGCTAGCGGGGGGGCAAAGACCCAGTACTTC
D gene: TRBD2
clone size: .
J gene: TRBJ2-5
CDR3 length: 15
V gene: TRBV28

CDR3 protein: CASSYSGQAFF
CDR3 DNA: TGTGCCAGCAGTTACTCTGGCCAAGCTTTCTTT
D gene: .
clone size: .
J gene: TRBJ1-1
CDR3 length: 11
V gene: TRBV6-2/TRBV6-3

CDR3 protein: CASRQTGGISYEQYF
CDR3 DNA: TGTGCCAGCAGGCAGACAGGGGGAATCTCCTACGAGCAGTACTTC
D gene: TRBD1
clone size: .
J gene: TRBJ2-7
CDR3 length: 15
V gene: TRBV12-3/TRBV12-4